These 28 T cell receptor beta chains share one sample of origin, sequenced in a study of tumor-infiltrating lymphocytes in primary liver carcinoma. The source material, 20-30 mg of unsorted bulk tissue, was used to co-extract RNA and DNA. A constant-region primer primed TCR beta cDNA synthesis from around 500 ng of total RNA. ARM-PCR was slightly modified, and three nested multiplex PCR rounds with it gave rise to the TCR beta libraries. A C-beta reverse primer was combined with TRBV1-TRBV30 forward primers in the first two PCR rounds, and each round had around 10 cycles. TCRdb ran MiXCR on the multiplex PCR reads and lists one entry per CDR3 protein. The profile shows about 64,000 distinct CDR3 sequences, about three quarters of them singletons. The sequencing input was liver tumor tissue from sampling region 4. Subset reported: tumor region T4, right-lateral pole. Receptor source: a middle-aged man with primary liver carcinoma and hepatitis B virus infection.

A note on this clonotype: One end of the junction fails to match germline, which may point to a read error. The rearrangement joins TRBV5-4 to TRBJ2-7; 7 nucleotides line up with TRBD1. Germline V lookup: CDR1 SGHNT, CDR2 YYREEE (reference sequence). The CDR3 has 14 amino acids. CDR3 sequence: CASSFFGQAYEQYF. Here the CDR3 DNA reads TGTGCCAGCAGCTTCTTCGGACAGGCCTACGAGCAGTATTTC. The full variable domain, its missing parts supplied by reference TRBV5-4 and TRBJ2-7, is ETGVTQSPTHLIKTRGQQVTLRCSSQSGHNTVSWYQQALGQGPQFIFQYYREEENGRGNFPPRFSGLQFPNYSSELNVNALELDDSALYLCASSFFGQAYEQYFGPGTRLTVT.

In regard to this clonotype: The junction shows a germline mismatch at one end, possibly a read error. J is TRBJ1-4 and V is TRBV29-1; D is undetermined. The CDR3 is made up of 13 amino acids. Germline assignment: CDR1 SQVTM and CDR2 ANQGSEA. As DNA, the CDR3 is TGCAGCATTGATGGAGGGATGGGTGAAAAACTGTTTTTT. It is translated as CSIDGGMGEKLFF.

This clonotype has a single count. Being one base from a much bigger clone, this may be a read error. The gene calls are TRBV4-3 and TRBJ2-7, with D maybe TRBD1 (6 bases). V lost 4 bases and J lost 0, with 13 bases in between. The germline V gene has CDR1 LGHNA and CDR2 YSLEER. The CDR3 is 15 amino acids. This chain's CDR3 is CASSLDLTGSYEQYF. Written as DNA, the CDR3 is TGCGCCAGCAGCCTAGACCTGACAGGCTCCTACGAGCAGTACTTC.

V gene TRBV6-1 combines with J gene TRBJ1-1; D unresolved. Trimming cost V 4 bases and J 1 base, with 4 bases left between them. Germline CDR1 reads MNHNS; CDR2 reads SASEGT. The CDR3 runs 12 residues. The CDR3 sequence is CASSGWNTEAFF. CDR3 DNA: TGTGCCAGCAGTGGGTGGAACACTGAAGCTTTCTTT.

A remark on this clonotype: The CDR3 does not close with the conserved phenylalanine or tryptophan, likely indicating a read error. The V and J genes are TRBV4-1 and TRBJ2-3, with D maybe TRBD1 (5 bases). The CDR3 loop spans 12 amino acids. Germline CDR1 reads MGHRA; CDR2 reads YSYEKL. The CDR3 region has the DNA TGCGCCGGCAGCCCGGACACCTGGACGCAGTATCTT. It is translated as CAGSPDTWTQYL.

The genes are TRBV11-2 and TRBJ1-2, with TRBD1 as a possible D gene (5 bases). V lost 3 bases and J lost 3, with 11 bases in between. CDR3 size: 14 residues. Germline loops: CDR1 SGHAT, CDR2 FQNNGV. CDR3 coding DNA: TGTGCCAGCAGCTTTATCGTACAGGACTATGGCTACACCTTC. It translates to CASSFIVQDYGYTF.

The chain couples TRBV4-3 to TRBJ2-7; the match to TRBD1 covers 8 bases. The CDR3 has 15 residues. Trimming removed 4 bases from V and 8 bases from J; junction bases left unmatched: 13. The germline V gene encodes CDR1 LGHNA and CDR2 YSLEER. The CDR3 region has the DNA TGCGCCAGCAGCCGATCCAGGGGGCTGGGTGTCAAGCAGTACTTC. Amino acids: CASSRSRGLGVKQYF.

As for this clonotype: Germline is not matched at one junction end, which may reflect a read error. The J gene is TRBJ2-1, the V gene TRBV5-4; a weak D match, TRBD2 (5 bases). This CDR3 spans 15 amino acids. From germline, CDR1 is SGHNT and CDR2 YYREEE (reference sequence). The CDR3: CASSLLGESLDEQSF. In DNA form, the CDR3 reads TGTGCCAGCAGCTTGTTGGGAGAGTCTCTCGATGAGCAGTCCTTC.

This chain uses TRBV29-1 with TRBJ2-2; D not resolved. The CDR3 has 15 amino acids. V lost 4 bases and J 0 bases, leaving 12 bases between the germline ends. Germline CDR1 and CDR2: SQVTM and ANQGSEA. The CDR3 here is CSVGTSATNTGELFF. CDR3 sequence (DNA): TGCAGCGTTGGGACCAGCGCGACGAACACCGGGGAGCTGTTTTTT.

Turning to this clonotype: Since no conserved phenylalanine or tryptophan closes the CDR3, a read error is the likely cause. The V gene is TRBV11-2, the J gene TRBJ2-3; the match to TRBD2 covers 8 bases. The CDR3 length is 16 residues. V was clipped by 2 bases and J by 11 bases; unmatched bases: 15. The V gene's germline CDR1 is SGHAT and CDR2 FQNNGV. The CDR3 region is CASSLQAGVSTYMQYI. The CDR3 DNA is TGTGCCAGCAGCTTACAAGCGGGAGTCAGCACATATATGCAGTATATT.

Notes on this clonotype: Relative to the germline gene, one junction end is altered; a read error may explain this. The chain couples TRBV7-9 to TRBJ2-3, with D perhaps matching TRBD1 or TRBD2 (5 bases each). CDR3 length: 16 amino acids. CDR1 and CDR2 from the germline V gene are SEHNR and FQNEAQ (reference sequence). The CDR3 sequence: CASRYGTEAMAETQYF. The CDR3 nucleotides read TGTGCCAGCCGCTATGGGACCGAGGCGATGGCAGAAACGCAGTATTTT.

On this clonotype itself: A much larger clone sits a single nucleotide away, making a read error possible. This sequence joins TRBV6-1 and TRBJ2-7, with D unresolved. Germline CDR1 is MNHNS and CDR2 is SASEGT. The CDR3 has 15 residues. The CDR3 loop is CAGSVGMVGSYEQYF. CDR3 bases: TGTGCCGGCAGTGTTGGGATGGTGGGCTCCTACGAGCAGTACTTC.

Concerning this clonotype itself: Germline is not matched at one junction end, which may reflect a read error. V and J are TRBV12-3 or TRBV12-4 and TRBJ2-7; TRBD2 is a possible D gene (6 bases). CDR3 length equals 19 residues. The CDR3 DNA is TGTGCCAGCAGTTTCTCAAGGGTGAACCGGGAGCGTTTATCCTACGAGCAATACTTC. Translating gives CASSFSRVNRERLSYEQYF.

About this clonotype: A much larger clone lies a single base off, so this may be a read error. The chain has TRBV4-3 and TRBJ1-2; 7 bases match TRBD1. This CDR3 region has 16 residues. Germline V gene data show CDR1 as LGHNA and CDR2 as YSLEER. V dropped 3 bases and J dropped 2; count of bases not matched to a gene: 9. CDR3 in DNA: TGCGCCAGCAGCCATACAGGGGCAGGGAGGAACTATGGCTACACCTTC. Translated: CASSHTGAGRNYGYTF.

This clonotype was seen many times. This chain joins TRBV29-1 and TRBJ2-7; D gene unclear. V lost 6 bases and J lost 0, with 9 bases in between. This CDR3 is built from 12 residues. Germline V gene lookup returns CDR1 SQVTM and CDR2 ANQGSEA. The CDR3 is CSVTTSSYEQYF. As DNA, the CDR3 is TGCAGCGTAACTACGAGCTCCTACGAGCAGTACTTC.

This clonotype was seen only a few times. One end of the junction fails to match germline, which may point to a read error. The V gene is TRBV5-6, the J gene TRBJ2-5; perhaps TRBD2 as D (5 bases). Germline V lookup: CDR1 SGHDT, CDR2 YYEEEE. The CDR3 sequence is 14 residues long. As DNA, the CDR3 is TGCGCCAGCAGCTTGGAGGTTAGCCAAGAGACCCAGTACTTC. This codes for CASSLEVSQETQYF.

A word on this clonotype: An end of the junction does not agree with germline; a read error may underlie this. The chain employs TRBV6-2 or TRBV6-3 and TRBJ2-7; 12 bases map to TRBD2. Germline V CDR1 and CDR2: MNHEY, SVGEGT. This CDR3 contains 17 residues. For the CDR3, the DNA is TGTGCCAGCAATTACGATAGGAGGACTAGCGGGATCTACGAGCAGTACTTC. It yields the protein CASNYDRRTSGIYEQYF.

This clonotype occurred many times. This sequence joins TRBV6-6 and TRBJ2-1; tentative D call: TRBD2 (5 bases). V shed 0 bases and J shed 9 bases, with 12 bases lying between them. CDR3 length: 14 residues. Germline V gives CDR1 MNHNY, CDR2 SVGAGI (reference sequence). CDR3 bases: TGTGCCAGCAGTTACTCGGCCCTAGCCCCTGAGCAGTTCTTC. Its protein product is CASSYSALAPEQFF.

The rearrangement links TRBV7-3 to TRBJ2-3; 9 nucleotides agree with TRBD2. Trimming took 6 bases from V and 1 from J; bases not matched to a gene: 5. The CDR3 covers 15 residues. CDR1 is SGHTA, CDR2 FQGTGA, per germline. The CDR3 DNA reads as TGTGCCAGCAGTTTTAGCGGGAGCCGCACAGATACGCAGTATTTT. Its translation: CASSFSGSRTDTQYF. Supplemented by reference TRBV7-3 and TRBJ2-3, the full variable domain reads GAGVSQTPSNKVTEKGKYVELRCDPISGHTALYWYRQSLGQGPEFLIYFQGTGAADDSGLPNDRFFAVRPEGSVSTLKIQRTERGDSAVYLCASSFSGSRTDTQYFGPGTRLTVL.

J is TRBJ2-1 and V is TRBV11-2; 7 bases match TRBD2. CDR3 length: 15 residues. With 2 bases clipped from V and 15 bases from J, the junction kept 16 bases outside the gene matches. Germline CDR1 and CDR2: SGHAT and FQNNGV. The CDR3: CASSLNAGVVWESFF. CDR3 in DNA: TGTGCCAGCAGCTTAAATGCGGGAGTGGTCTGGGAGTCGTTCTTC.

Concerning this clonotype: The germline gene is not matched at one end of the junction; a read error may be the cause. The V gene is TRBV7-9, the J gene TRBJ2-7; TRBD1 aligns across 9 bases. Germline lookup yields CDR1 SEHNR and CDR2 FQNEAQ (reference sequence). This CDR3 is built from 14 residues. The CDR3 DNA reads as TGTGCCAGCAGGCCCGGGACAGGGTCTTACGGGCAGTACTTC. Translation gives CASRPGTGSYGQYF.

This sequence joins TRBV28 and TRBJ1-4; D gene unclear. In germline, CDR1 is MDHEN, CDR2 SYDVKM. The CDR3 has 12 residues. Trimming removed 5 bases at V and 8 bases at J, with 9 bases between. The CDR3 reads CASSPNYEKLFF. In DNA, the CDR3 is TGTGCCAGCAGTCCCAACTACGAAAAACTGTTTTTT.

The rearrangement joins TRBV6-5 to TRBJ1-4, with a possible D match to TRBD1 (5 bases). CDR3 length equals 15 residues. The V and J ends lost 1 base and 7 bases respectively, with 13 bases between them. CDR1 is MNHEY, CDR2 SVGAGI, per germline. The CDR3 region has the DNA TGTGCCAGCAGTTACTGGGCAGGGAGAACTGAAAAACTGTTTTTT. This translates into CASSYWAGRTEKLFF.

With regard to this clonotype: One end of the junction is discordant with germline, which a read error may explain. The V gene is TRBV11-2, the J gene TRBJ1-4; the D is unclear. CDR3 length equals 16 residues. CDR1 SGHAT and CDR2 FQNNGV come from the germline V gene. CDR3 loop: CVSSPDIAPTNEKLFF. DNA for the CDR3: TGTGTCAGCAGCCCCGACATAGCTCCAACTAATGAGAAACTGTTTTTT. Complete variable domain (other parts from reference TRBV11-2 and TRBJ1-4): EAGVAQSPRYKIIEKRQSVAFWCNPISGHATLYWYQQILGQGPKLLIQFQNNGVVDDSQLPKDRFSAERLKGVDSTLKIQPAKLEDSAVYLCVSSPDIAPTNEKLFFGSGTQLSVL.

Notes on this clonotype: This may be a read error, as it is one base from a much larger clone. The chain carries TRBV29-1 and TRBJ1-1; tentative D call: TRBD1 (5 bases). The V gene's germline CDR1 is SQVTM and CDR2 ANQGSEA. The CDR3 loop spans 15 amino acids. DNA for the CDR3: TGCAGCGTTCTTCCGGGGTGGGGGATGAACATTGAAGCTTTCTTT. This translates into CSVLPGWGMNIEAFF.

The chain couples TRBV29-1 to TRBJ2-5, with D unclear. This CDR3 is built from 13 residues. V lost 4 bases and J 2 bases, leaving 11 bases between the germline ends. CDR1 is SQVTM, CDR2 ANQGSEA, per germline. The CDR3 loop reads CSVGLERQETQYF. DNA of the CDR3: TGCAGCGTTGGGCTCGAACGACAAGAGACCCAGTACTTC.

About this clonotype: One end of the junction does not line up with germline, which may come from a read error. This chain uses TRBV12-3 or TRBV12-4 with TRBJ1-1; D is uncertain. The CDR3 has 13 amino acids. The CDR3 reads CASGLRQNAEAFF. The CDR3 DNA reads as TGTGCCAGTGGTTTACGGCAGAACGCTGAAGCTTTCTTT.

J is TRBJ2-1 and V is TRBV7-9; 10 nucleotides agree with TRBD2. In germline, CDR1 is SEHNR, CDR2 FQNEAQ (reference sequence). This CDR3 spans 18 amino acids. CDR3 protein: CGSSLRLAGEVEGNEQFF. The DNA of the CDR3 is TGTGGCAGTAGCTTACGTCTAGCGGGAGAGGTAGAAGGCAATGAGCAGTTCTTC.